The 2 T cell receptor beta chains in this list originate from one sample, sequenced in a study of T-cell memory formation after mild COVID-19. TCRdb passed the 5' RACE reads through MiXCR, listing each CDR3 protein once. The data contain 250,000 to 350,000 distinct CDR3 sequences, 15% to 20% of them singletons. Sequenced: PBMCs or a T cell subset sorted from them (not recorded which). These receptors were obtained from a young man who had mild COVID-19 (a few samples of this study predate the infection). Cell type and time point are not known.

V usage is TRBV6-2 or TRBV6-3 and J usage is TRBJ1-1, with D tentatively TRBD1 (6 bases). Germline-derived CDR1 and CDR2 are MNHEY and SVGEGT. This CDR3 spans 15 amino acids. V was trimmed by 7 bases and J by 3 bases, leaving 18 bases between them. The CDR3 DNA sequence: TGTGCCAGCATCCGGGCAGGGGAAGGAGACACTGAAGCTTTCTTT. Protein sequence: CASIRAGEGDTEAFF.

This clonotype turned up a few times. V gene TRBV6-2 or TRBV6-3 combines with J gene TRBJ2-1; D possibly corresponds to TRBD1 (6 bases). The CDR3 sequence is 12 residues long. Germline loops: CDR1 MNHEY, CDR2 SVGEGT. Trimming left V 1 base short and J 10 bases short, with 8 bases between. The CDR3 loop reads CASSYWTDEQFF. CDR3 nucleotides: TGTGCCAGCAGTTACTGGACAGACGAGCAGTTCTTC.